This is a list of T cell receptor beta chains from one sample in a study of T-cell reconstitution after alpha-beta-depleted transplantation in children. TCRdb redid the calling of the PCR reads with MiXCR, one entry per CDR3 protein. The sample has some 400,000 distinct CDR3 sequences, roughly 22% seen once. The source material was PBMCs from the stem cell graft donor, sampled from the stem cell graft. These receptors all stem from a human donor who donated a stem cell graft to a child with acute myeloid leukemia. The CDR3 runs from the conserved cysteine through the conserved F or W. Each record gives: J gene, clone size, D gene, V gene, CDR3 protein, CDR3 DNA. A D gene is named only where the DNA matches it firmly. Part of the rows lack a size; the others show once, few, many or a class for expanded clones.

j_gene: TRBJ2-1; abundance: NA; d_gene: NA; v_gene: TRBV20-1; CDR3aa: CSARDWREQFF; CDR3nt: TGCAGTGCTAGAGATTGGCGGGAGCAGTTCTTC
j_gene: TRBJ2-5; abundance: many; d_gene: NA; v_gene: TRBV9; CDR3aa: CASSVEGETQYF; CDR3nt: TGTGCCAGCAGCGTAGAGGGAGAGACCCAGTACTTC
j_gene: TRBJ2-1; abundance: few; d_gene: TRBD1; v_gene: TRBV5-1; CDR3aa: CASRPGTALPSYNEQFF; CDR3nt: TGCGCCAGCAGACCCGGGACAGCCCTCCCCTCTTACAATGAGCAGTTCTTC
j_gene: TRBJ1-2; abundance: few; d_gene: NA; v_gene: TRBV6-2/TRBV6-3; CDR3aa: CASSYLGNYGYTF; CDR3nt: TGTGCCAGCAGTTACCTGGGCAACTATGGCTACACCTTC
j_gene: TRBJ2-7; abundance: few; d_gene: TRBD2; v_gene: TRBV27; CDR3aa: CASSLGAGGPSNEQYF; CDR3nt: TGTGCCAGCAGTTTAGGAGCGGGAGGGCCTTCCAACGAGCAGTACTTC
j_gene: TRBJ2-3; abundance: many; d_gene: TRBD2; v_gene: TRBV20-1; CDR3aa: CSATSSGRYTDTQYF; CDR3nt: TGCAGTGCCACCTCTAGCGGGAGGTACACAGATACGCAGTATTTT
j_gene: TRBJ2-5; abundance: NA; d_gene: TRBD1; v_gene: TRBV7-2; CDR3aa: CASSLGYHQGVGETQYF; CDR3nt: TGTGCCAGCAGCTTAGGCTATCATCAGGGGGTCGGAGAGACCCAGTACTTC
j_gene: TRBJ2-3; abundance: many; d_gene: NA; v_gene: TRBV29-1; CDR3aa: CSVAEFRDTQYF; CDR3nt: TGCAGCGTTGCGGAATTTAGAGATACGCAGTATTTT
j_gene: TRBJ2-1; abundance: few; d_gene: TRBD1; v_gene: TRBV29-1; CDR3aa: CSVGGQGHEQFF; CDR3nt: TGCAGCGTTGGGGGACAGGGCCATGAGCAGTTCTTC
j_gene: TRBJ2-5; abundance: many; d_gene: NA; v_gene: TRBV10-2; CDR3aa: CASSESMETQYF; CDR3nt: TGCGCCAGCAGTGAGTCAATGGAGACCCAGTACTTC
j_gene: TRBJ1-5; abundance: NA; d_gene: NA; v_gene: TRBV20-1; CDR3aa: CSAKYRVYSNQPQHF; CDR3nt: TGCAGTGCTAAATACAGGGTCTATAGCAATCAGCCCCAGCATTTT
j_gene: TRBJ2-1; abundance: NA; d_gene: NA; v_gene: TRBV28; CDR3aa: CASSREGGGGNEQFF; CDR3nt: TGTGCCAGCTCCCGTGAGGGCGGCGGAGGGAATGAGCAGTTCTTC
j_gene: TRBJ2-1; abundance: few; d_gene: TRBD2; v_gene: TRBV12-3/TRBV12-4; CDR3aa: CASSWFASGSSYNEQFF; CDR3nt: TGTGCCAGCAGTTGGTTTGCTAGCGGGAGTTCCTACAATGAGCAGTTCTTC
j_gene: TRBJ1-1; abundance: few; d_gene: NA; v_gene: TRBV15; CDR3aa: CATSRVKGAANTEAFF; CDR3nt: TGTGCCACCAGCAGAGTGAAGGGAGCCGCGAACACTGAAGCTTTCTTT
j_gene: TRBJ2-1; abundance: few; d_gene: NA; v_gene: TRBV27; CDR3aa: CASSLVPSWDEQFF; CDR3nt: TGTGCCAGCAGTTTAGTCCCCTCGTGGGATGAGCAGTTCTTC
j_gene: TRBJ2-6; abundance: NA; d_gene: TRBD1; v_gene: TRBV11-2; CDR3aa: CASSLSKTGVRGANVLTF; CDR3nt: TGTGCCAGCAGCTTATCCAAAACAGGGGTGAGAGGGGCCAACGTCCTGACTTTC
j_gene: TRBJ2-1; abundance: NA; d_gene: TRBD2; v_gene: TRBV11-2; CDR3aa: CASSPKKGPSGTYNEQFF; CDR3nt: TGTGCCAGCAGCCCCAAAAAAGGACCTAGCGGGACTTACAATGAGCAGTTCTTC
j_gene: TRBJ2-2; abundance: many; d_gene: NA; v_gene: TRBV6-5; CDR3aa: CASIKTGTGELFF; CDR3nt: TGTGCCAGCATCAAGACTGGGACCGGGGAGCTGTTTTTT
j_gene: TRBJ2-5; abundance: few; d_gene: TRBD1; v_gene: TRBV20-1; CDR3aa: CSALFPTGGPQETQYF; CDR3nt: TGCAGTGCTTTGTTCCCGACAGGGGGGCCCCAAGAGACCCAGTACTTC
j_gene: TRBJ1-1; abundance: many; d_gene: TRBD1; v_gene: TRBV6-5; CDR3aa: CASTRTGGTEAFF; CDR3nt: TGTGCCAGCACCCGGACAGGGGGCACTGAAGCTTTCTTT
j_gene: TRBJ1-1; abundance: NA; d_gene: NA; v_gene: TRBV29-1; CDR3aa: CSVGHGNTEAFF; CDR3nt: TGCAGCGTTGGTCACGGTAACACTGAAGCTTTCTTT
j_gene: TRBJ2-5; abundance: few; d_gene: NA; v_gene: TRBV29-1; CDR3aa: CSVLRGLETQYF; CDR3nt: TGCAGCGTTCTCCGGGGCTTAGAGACCCAGTACTTC
j_gene: TRBJ2-2; abundance: NA; d_gene: TRBD2; v_gene: TRBV7-2; CDR3aa: CASSPLAGGTGELFF; CDR3nt: TGTGCCAGCAGCCCCCTAGCGGGAGGCACCGGGGAGCTGTTTTTT
j_gene: TRBJ2-1; abundance: NA; d_gene: TRBD2; v_gene: TRBV20-1; CDR3aa: CSAGRETSVYNEQFF; CDR3nt: TGCAGTGCTGGGCGGGAGACTAGCGTCTACAATGAGCAGTTCTTC
j_gene: TRBJ2-7; abundance: few; d_gene: NA; v_gene: TRBV20-1; CDR3aa: CSATGAAYEQYF; CDR3nt: TGCAGTGCTACAGGGGCGGCTTACGAGCAGTACTTC
j_gene: TRBJ2-7; abundance: few; d_gene: TRBD1; v_gene: TRBV4-3; CDR3aa: CASSQPGQGRYEQYF; CDR3nt: TGCGCCAGCAGCCAACCGGGACAGGGGAGGTACGAGCAGTACTTC
j_gene: TRBJ2-4; abundance: few; d_gene: NA; v_gene: TRBV9; CDR3aa: CASSAGRPGNIQYF; CDR3nt: TGTGCCAGCAGCGCGGGGCGCCCCGGAAACATTCAGTACTTC
j_gene: TRBJ1-1; abundance: NA; d_gene: TRBD1; v_gene: TRBV5-1; CDR3aa: CASNPEGARFTEAFF; CDR3nt: TGCGCCAGCAACCCCGAGGGGGCAAGGTTCACTGAAGCTTTCTTT
j_gene: TRBJ2-1; abundance: few; d_gene: TRBD2; v_gene: TRBV7-2; CDR3aa: CASSSVFGTSGYNEQFF; CDR3nt: TGTGCCAGCAGCTCCGTTTTTGGGACTAGCGGCTACAATGAGCAGTTCTTC
j_gene: TRBJ2-7; abundance: few; d_gene: NA; v_gene: TRBV6-2/TRBV6-3; CDR3aa: CASSSTIYEQYF; CDR3nt: TGTGCCAGCAGTTCCACTATCTACGAGCAGTACTTC
j_gene: TRBJ2-7; abundance: NA; d_gene: NA; v_gene: TRBV25-1; CDR3aa: CASSESADYEQYF; CDR3nt: TGTGCCAGCAGTGAATCTGCCGACTACGAGCAGTACTTC
j_gene: TRBJ2-3; abundance: NA; d_gene: NA; v_gene: TRBV29-1; CDR3aa: CSGGYDTQYF; CDR3nt: TGCAGCGGGGGATATGATACGCAGTATTTT